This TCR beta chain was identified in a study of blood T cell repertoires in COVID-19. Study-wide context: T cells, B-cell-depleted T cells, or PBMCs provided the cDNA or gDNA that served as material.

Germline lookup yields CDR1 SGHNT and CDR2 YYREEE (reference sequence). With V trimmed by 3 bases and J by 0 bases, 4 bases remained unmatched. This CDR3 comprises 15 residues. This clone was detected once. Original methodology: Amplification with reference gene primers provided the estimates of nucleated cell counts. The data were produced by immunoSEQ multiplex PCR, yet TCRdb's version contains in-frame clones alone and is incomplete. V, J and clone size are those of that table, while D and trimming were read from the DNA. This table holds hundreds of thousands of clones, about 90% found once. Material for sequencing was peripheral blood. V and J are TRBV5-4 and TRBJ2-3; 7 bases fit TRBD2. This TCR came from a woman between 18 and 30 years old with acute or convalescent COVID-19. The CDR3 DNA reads TGTGCCAGCAGCTCGGGGGGAGGCAGCACAGATACGCAGTATTTT. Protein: CASSSGGGSTDTQYF.